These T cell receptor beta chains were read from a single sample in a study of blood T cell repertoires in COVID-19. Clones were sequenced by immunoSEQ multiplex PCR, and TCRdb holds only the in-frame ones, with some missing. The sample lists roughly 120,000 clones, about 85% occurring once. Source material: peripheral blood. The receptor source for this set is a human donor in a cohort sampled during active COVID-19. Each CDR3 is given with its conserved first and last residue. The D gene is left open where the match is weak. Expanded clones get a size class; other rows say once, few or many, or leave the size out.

CDR3 DNA: TGTGCCAGCAGCCCGATAGCGGGGGCTTCCTACAATGAGCAGTTCTTC
CDR3 protein: CASSPIAGASYNEQFF
V gene: TRBV7-6
J gene: TRBJ2-1
D gene: TRBD2
clone size: -

CDR3 DNA: TGCGCCAGCAGCCAAGTTACGGCGGGGGGGGCGAGGGAGACCCAGTACTTC
CDR3 protein: CASSQVTAGGARETQYF
V gene: TRBV4-1
J gene: TRBJ2-5
D gene: TRBD2
clone size: -

CDR3 DNA: TGTGCCAGCAGTGACTCCACCTACGAGCAGTACTTC
CDR3 protein: CASSDSTYEQYF
V gene: TRBV6-5
J gene: TRBJ2-7
D gene: -
clone size: -

CDR3 DNA: TGTGCCAGCAGCTTAGTGGCTGGTCAGCCCCAGCATTTT
CDR3 protein: CASSLVAGQPQHF
V gene: TRBV7-2
J gene: TRBJ1-5
D gene: -
clone size: -

CDR3 DNA: TGTGCCATCAAGCCGGGAGGAGGGGGAGAGACCCAGTACTTC
CDR3 protein: CAIKPGGGGETQYF
V gene: TRBV10-3
J gene: TRBJ2-5
D gene: -
clone size: once

CDR3 DNA: TGCGCCAGCAGCTCAGTGGGACAGGCAATGGATGGCTACACCTTC
CDR3 protein: CASSSVGQAMDGYTF
V gene: TRBV5-1
J gene: TRBJ1-2
D gene: TRBD1
clone size: -

CDR3 DNA: TGTGCCAGCAGCCAAAGCGGGCGGGATACTGAAGCTTTCTTT
CDR3 protein: CASSQSGRDTEAFF
V gene: TRBV3-1/TRBV3-2
J gene: TRBJ1-1
D gene: -
clone size: -

CDR3 DNA: TGTGCCAGCAGCGGACTACTGGAGTATCAGTTCTTC
CDR3 protein: CASSGLLEYQFF
V gene: TRBV3-1/TRBV3-2
J gene: TRBJ2-1
D gene: -
clone size: -

CDR3 DNA: TGTGCAAGTCCCAATTTATTCCAGGGTCCAGTAACTGAAGCTTTCTTT
CDR3 protein: CASPNLFQGPVTEAFF
V gene: TRBV12-2
J gene: TRBJ1-1
D gene: -
clone size: -

CDR3 DNA: TGTGCCACCAGCAGATTCAGGGATACTAATGAAAAACTGTTTTTT
CDR3 protein: CATSRFRDTNEKLFF
V gene: TRBV15
J gene: TRBJ1-4
D gene: -
clone size: -

CDR3 DNA: TGCGCCAGCAGCCCCGGGACTAGCGGAGATACGCAGTATTTT
CDR3 protein: CASSPGTSGDTQYF
V gene: TRBV5-1
J gene: TRBJ2-3
D gene: TRBD2
clone size: -

CDR3 DNA: TGTGCCAGCAGCTTAGTTCCAGGCCAAGAGACCCAGTACTTC
CDR3 protein: CASSLVPGQETQYF
V gene: TRBV7-9
J gene: TRBJ2-5
D gene: -
clone size: -

CDR3 DNA: TGTGCCTGGAGTGTAAGAGGGACATATTCATACAATGAGCAGTTCTTC
CDR3 protein: CAWSVRGTYSYNEQFF
V gene: TRBV30
J gene: TRBJ2-1
D gene: -
clone size: -

CDR3 DNA: TGTGCCAGCAGTTCATTGGTTTACGGGTACACTGAAGCTTTCTTT
CDR3 protein: CASSSLVYGYTEAFF
V gene: TRBV27
J gene: TRBJ1-1
D gene: -
clone size: -

CDR3 DNA: TGTGCCAGCAGGTCGGGATACCTATATGGCTACACCTTC
CDR3 protein: CASRSGYLYGYTF
V gene: TRBV5-4
J gene: TRBJ1-2
D gene: -
clone size: -

CDR3 DNA: TGTGCCAGCAGCCCCCCAGGGGTAAGAAACACTGAAGCTTTCTTT
CDR3 protein: CASSPPGVRNTEAFF
V gene: TRBV7-2
J gene: TRBJ1-1
D gene: -
clone size: -

CDR3 DNA: TGTGCCAGCAGCCATCGGGGGGAAGAGACCCAGTACTTC
CDR3 protein: CASSHRGEETQYF
V gene: TRBV14
J gene: TRBJ2-5
D gene: TRBD2
clone size: -

CDR3 DNA: TGTGCCAGCAGCGCGGGACAGGGAGGCACAGATACGCAGTATTTT
CDR3 protein: CASSAGQGGTDTQYF
V gene: TRBV9
J gene: TRBJ2-3
D gene: TRBD1
clone size: -

CDR3 DNA: TGTGCCAGCAGCCCGGGACAGGGAAGGGAGACCCAGTACTTC
CDR3 protein: CASSPGQGRETQYF
V gene: TRBV5-6
J gene: TRBJ2-5
D gene: TRBD1
clone size: -

CDR3 DNA: TGTGCCAGCAGTCTAGGACAGGCAATGCCTCAGTACTTC
CDR3 protein: CASSLGQAMPQYF
V gene: TRBV12-3/TRBV12-4
J gene: TRBJ2-7
D gene: TRBD1
clone size: -

CDR3 DNA: TGTGCCAGCAGCCGGGGGGCGAACACCGGGGAGCTGTTTTTT
CDR3 protein: CASSRGANTGELFF
V gene: TRBV7-3
J gene: TRBJ2-2
D gene: TRBD2
clone size: few

CDR3 DNA: TGTGCCAGTGGTAACGGGGGAGGTAGCAATCAGCCCCAGCATTTT
CDR3 protein: CASGNGGGSNQPQHF
V gene: TRBV19
J gene: TRBJ1-5
D gene: -
clone size: -

CDR3 DNA: TGTGCCAGTAGTATAGAGGGGCCTAGCGGGAGGGTTAGGAATGAGCAGTTCTTC
CDR3 protein: CASSIEGPSGRVRNEQFF
V gene: TRBV19
J gene: TRBJ2-1
D gene: TRBD2
clone size: -

CDR3 DNA: TGTGCCAGCAGCTTCACGGGGGGTCAAGAGACCCAGTACTTC
CDR3 protein: CASSFTGGQETQYF
V gene: TRBV11-2
J gene: TRBJ2-5
D gene: TRBD2
clone size: few

CDR3 DNA: TGTGCCAGTAGTACCACTAGCGGGGGGCCGTACGAGCAGTACTTC
CDR3 protein: CASSTTSGGPYEQYF
V gene: TRBV19
J gene: TRBJ2-7
D gene: TRBD2
clone size: -

CDR3 DNA: TGCGCCAGCAGCTCAACCGAGACTAGCGGGAGCAGTACGCAGTATTTT
CDR3 protein: CASSSTETSGSSTQYF
V gene: TRBV5-1
J gene: TRBJ2-3
D gene: TRBD2
clone size: few

CDR3 DNA: TGTGCCAGTAGTATTAGCGGGGGGCTCTCCTACGAGCAGTACTTC
CDR3 protein: CASSISGGLSYEQYF
V gene: TRBV19
J gene: TRBJ2-7
D gene: TRBD2
clone size: -

CDR3 DNA: TGCGCCACTTCCAGGACAGGGGTTGCAGATACGCAGTATTTT
CDR3 protein: CATSRTGVADTQYF
V gene: TRBV4-1
J gene: TRBJ2-3
D gene: TRBD1
clone size: -